This TCR beta chain is drawn from a study of cytotoxic CD8 clonotypes in ibrutinib-treated CLL. Study overall: Among responders, roughly 24 were partial and 2 complete; after median approximately 68 months, around 14 stayed remitted and 12 progressed.

TCRdb's copy holds only in-frame clones and misses some; the assay was immunoSEQ multiplex PCR. Among some 85,000 clones listed, roughly 80% were seen once. This TCR came from a human donor with chronic lymphocytic leukemia. This sample comprised PBMCs, obtained after 24 months of ibrutinib treatment.

The CDR3 DNA is TGTGCCAGCAGCCAATACAGGGGGGGCACTGAAGCTTTCTTT. Protein product: CASSQYRGGTEAFF. The chain carries TRBV4-2 and TRBJ1-1; 8 positions match TRBD1. There are 14 residues in the CDR3. Germline loops: CDR1 LGHNA, CDR2 YNFKEQ. V dropped 2 bases and J dropped 4; count of bases not matched to a gene: 3.